Detailed here is one T cell receptor beta chain. Its cognate antigen is unknown. The read stops 3 residues short of the end of the CDR3; the missing end is completed from the germline J gene. The record originates from a study of Tregs in tolerant kidney transplant recipients. Study-wide points: Tolerant patients' donor-specific Tregs expanded beyond overall Tregs, suggesting antigen-driven growth.

The CDR3 covers 19 residues. CDR1 LNHDA and CDR2 SQIVND come from the germline V gene (reference sequence). Trimming at V came to 3 bases and at J to 3 bases, leaving 19 bases not matched to a gene. The data were produced by immunoSEQ multiplex PCR, yet TCRdb's version contains in-frame clones alone and is incomplete. The data include tens of thousands of clones; the top ten clones carry roughly 0.89%. Unstimulated regulatory T cells (CD4+CD25+CD127-), CD4+CD25- non-regulatory cells, CD4 and CD8 cells were FACS-sorted from thawed PBMCs. Sequenced here: CD4+ T cells from blood, sampled before the transplant. The source of this sequence is a human donor who received a combined kidney and bone marrow transplant. The V and J genes are TRBV19 and TRBJ2-7, with 8 bases aligning to TRBD1. The CDR3 region is CASSIFPKTGGPNFYEQYF. The DNA read from the CDR3 is TGTGCCAGTAGTATTTTCCCAAAAACAGGGGGGCCGAACTTCTACGAG. Filled out from reference TRBV19 and TRBJ2-7, the complete variable domain reads DGGITQSPKYLFRKEGQNVTLSCEQNLNHDAMYWYRQDPGQGLRLIYYSQIVNDFQKGDIAEGYSVSREKKESFPLTVTSAQKNPTAFYLCASSIFPKTGGPNFYEQYFGPGTRLTVT.